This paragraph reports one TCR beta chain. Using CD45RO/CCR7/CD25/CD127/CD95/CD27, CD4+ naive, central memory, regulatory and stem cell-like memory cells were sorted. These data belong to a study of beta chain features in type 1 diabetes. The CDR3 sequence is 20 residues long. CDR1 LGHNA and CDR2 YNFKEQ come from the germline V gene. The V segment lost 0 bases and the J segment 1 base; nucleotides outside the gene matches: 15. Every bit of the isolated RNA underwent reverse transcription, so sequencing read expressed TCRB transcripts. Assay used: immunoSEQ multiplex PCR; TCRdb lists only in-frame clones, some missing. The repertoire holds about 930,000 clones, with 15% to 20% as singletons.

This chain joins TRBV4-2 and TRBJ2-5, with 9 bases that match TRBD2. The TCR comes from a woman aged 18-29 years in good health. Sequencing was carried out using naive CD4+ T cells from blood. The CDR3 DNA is TGTGCCAGCAGCCAAGATAGGGCGGCGGCGGGAGGGCCGATCCAAGAGACCCAGTACTTC. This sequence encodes CASSQDRAAAGGPIQETQYF.